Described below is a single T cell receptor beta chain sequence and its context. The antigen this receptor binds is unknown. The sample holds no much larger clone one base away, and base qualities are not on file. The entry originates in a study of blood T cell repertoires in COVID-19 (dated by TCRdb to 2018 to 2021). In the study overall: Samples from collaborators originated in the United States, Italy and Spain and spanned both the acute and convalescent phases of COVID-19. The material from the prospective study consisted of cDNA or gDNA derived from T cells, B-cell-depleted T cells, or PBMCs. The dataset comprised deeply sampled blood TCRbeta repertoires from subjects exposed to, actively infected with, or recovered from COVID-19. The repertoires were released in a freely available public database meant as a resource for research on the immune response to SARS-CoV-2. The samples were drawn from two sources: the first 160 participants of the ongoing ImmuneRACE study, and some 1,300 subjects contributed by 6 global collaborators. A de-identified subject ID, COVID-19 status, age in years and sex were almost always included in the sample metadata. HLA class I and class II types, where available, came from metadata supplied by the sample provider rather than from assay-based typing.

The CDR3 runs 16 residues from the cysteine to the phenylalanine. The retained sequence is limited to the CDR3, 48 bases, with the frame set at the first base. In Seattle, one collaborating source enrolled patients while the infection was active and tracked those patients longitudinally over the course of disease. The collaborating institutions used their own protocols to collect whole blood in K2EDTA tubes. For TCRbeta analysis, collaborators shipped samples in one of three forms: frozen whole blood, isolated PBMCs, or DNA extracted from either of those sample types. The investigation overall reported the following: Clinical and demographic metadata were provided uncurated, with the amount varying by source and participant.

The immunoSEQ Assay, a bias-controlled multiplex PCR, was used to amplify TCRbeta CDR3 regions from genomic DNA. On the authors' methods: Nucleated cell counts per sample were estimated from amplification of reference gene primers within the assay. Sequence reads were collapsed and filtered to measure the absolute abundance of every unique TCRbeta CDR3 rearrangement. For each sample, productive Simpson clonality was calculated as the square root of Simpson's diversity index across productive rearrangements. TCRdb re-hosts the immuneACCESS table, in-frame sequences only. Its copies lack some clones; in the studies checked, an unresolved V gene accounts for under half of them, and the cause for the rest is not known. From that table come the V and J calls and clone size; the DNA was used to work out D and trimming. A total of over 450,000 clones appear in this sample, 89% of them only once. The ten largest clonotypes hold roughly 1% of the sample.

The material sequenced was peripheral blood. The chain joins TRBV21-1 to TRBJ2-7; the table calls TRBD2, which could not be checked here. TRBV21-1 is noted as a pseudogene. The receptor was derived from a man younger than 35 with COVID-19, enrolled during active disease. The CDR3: CASSKAAAGVPYEQYF. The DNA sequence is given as TGTGCCAGCAGCAAAGCCGCAGCGGGAGTTCCCTACGAGCAGTACTTC.